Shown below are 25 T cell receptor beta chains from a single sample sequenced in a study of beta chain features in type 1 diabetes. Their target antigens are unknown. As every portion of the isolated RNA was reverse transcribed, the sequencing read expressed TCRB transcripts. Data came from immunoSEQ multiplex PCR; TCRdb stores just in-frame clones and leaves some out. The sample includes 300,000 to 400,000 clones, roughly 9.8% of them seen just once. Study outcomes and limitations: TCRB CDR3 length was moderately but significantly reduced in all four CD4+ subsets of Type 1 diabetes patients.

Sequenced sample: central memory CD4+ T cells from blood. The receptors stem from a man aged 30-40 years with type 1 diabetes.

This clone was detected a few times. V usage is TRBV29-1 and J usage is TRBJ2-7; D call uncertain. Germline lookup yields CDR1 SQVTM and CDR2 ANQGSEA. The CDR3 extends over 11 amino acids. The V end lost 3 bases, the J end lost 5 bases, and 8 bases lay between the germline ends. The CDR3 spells CSVDTYDEQYF. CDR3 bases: TGCAGCGTTGACACGTATGACGAGCAGTACTTC.

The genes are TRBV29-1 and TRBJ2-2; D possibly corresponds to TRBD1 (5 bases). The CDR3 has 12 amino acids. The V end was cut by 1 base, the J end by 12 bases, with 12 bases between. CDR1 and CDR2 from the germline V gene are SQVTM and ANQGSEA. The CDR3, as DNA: TGCAGCGTTGAAGGCCCCAAGGGGCAGCTGTTTTTT. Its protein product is CSVEGPKGQLFF.

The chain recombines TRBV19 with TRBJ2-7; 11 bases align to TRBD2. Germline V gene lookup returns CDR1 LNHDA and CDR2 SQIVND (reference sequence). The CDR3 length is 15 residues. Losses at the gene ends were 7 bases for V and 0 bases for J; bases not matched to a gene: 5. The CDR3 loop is CASTQTSGISYEQYF. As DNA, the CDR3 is TGTGCCAGTACCCAGACTAGCGGGATCTCCTACGAGCAGTACTTC. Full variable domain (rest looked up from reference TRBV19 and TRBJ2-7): DGGITQSPKYLFRKEGQNVTLSCEQNLNHDAMYWYRQDPGQGLRLIYYSQIVNDFQKGDIAEGYSVSREKKESFPLTVTSAQKNPTAFYLCASTQTSGISYEQYFGPGTRLTVT.

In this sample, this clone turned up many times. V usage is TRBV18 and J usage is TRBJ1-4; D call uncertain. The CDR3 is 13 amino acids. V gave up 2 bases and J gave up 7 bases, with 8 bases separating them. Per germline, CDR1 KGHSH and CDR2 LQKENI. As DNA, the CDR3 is TGTGCCAGCTCACCAGGGTCCGGTGAAAAACTGTTTTTT. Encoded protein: CASSPGSGEKLFF.

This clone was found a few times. DNA for the CDR3: TGTGCCAGCAGTGAATTAGCGGTCGCGAACACCGGGGAGCTGTTTTTT. The encoded protein is CASSELAVANTGELFF. V and J are TRBV2 and TRBJ2-2, with TRBD2 as a possible D gene (6 bases). Per the germline V gene, CDR1 is SNHLY and CDR2 is FYNNEI. V shed 2 bases and J shed 0 bases, with 10 bases lying between them. The CDR3 spans 16 residues.

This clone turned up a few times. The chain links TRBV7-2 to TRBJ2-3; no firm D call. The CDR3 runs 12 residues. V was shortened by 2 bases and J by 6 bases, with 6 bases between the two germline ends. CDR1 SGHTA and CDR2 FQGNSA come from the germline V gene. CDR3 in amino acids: CASSLLVDTQYF. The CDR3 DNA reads TGTGCCAGCAGCTTATTGGTGGATACGCAGTATTTT.

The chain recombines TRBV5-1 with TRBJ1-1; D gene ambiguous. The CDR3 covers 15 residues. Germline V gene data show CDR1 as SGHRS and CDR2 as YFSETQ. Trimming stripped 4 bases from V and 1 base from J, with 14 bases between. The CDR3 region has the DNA TGCGCCAGCAGCGGCGATCCCCCGACGAACACTGAAGCTTTCTTT. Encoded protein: CASSGDPPTNTEAFF.

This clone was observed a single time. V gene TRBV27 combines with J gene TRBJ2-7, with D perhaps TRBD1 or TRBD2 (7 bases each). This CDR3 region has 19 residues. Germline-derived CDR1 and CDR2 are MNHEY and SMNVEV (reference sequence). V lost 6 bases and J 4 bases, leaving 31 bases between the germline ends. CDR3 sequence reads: CASSTPGGQRQGGRYEQYF. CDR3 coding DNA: TGTGCCAGCAGCACACCGGGGGGCCAACGACAGGGTGGAAGGTACGAGCAGTACTTC.

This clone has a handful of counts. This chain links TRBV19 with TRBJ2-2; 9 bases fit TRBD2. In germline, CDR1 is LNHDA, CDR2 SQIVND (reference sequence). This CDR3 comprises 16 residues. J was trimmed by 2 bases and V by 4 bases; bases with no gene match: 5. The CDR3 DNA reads TGTGCCAGTAGTAGCCCAGCGGGAGGAAACACCGGGGAGCTGTTTTTT. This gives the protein CASSSPAGGNTGELFF.

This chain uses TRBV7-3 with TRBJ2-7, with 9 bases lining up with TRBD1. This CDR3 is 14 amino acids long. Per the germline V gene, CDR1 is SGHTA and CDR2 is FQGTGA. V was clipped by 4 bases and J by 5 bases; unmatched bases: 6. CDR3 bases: TGTGCCAGCAGCTGGCTGGGACAGGGCGACGAGCAGTACTTC. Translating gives CASSWLGQGDEQYF. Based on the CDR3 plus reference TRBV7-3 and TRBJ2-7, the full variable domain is GAGVSQTPSNKVTEKGKYVELRCDPISGHTALYWYRQSLGQGPEFLIYFQGTGAADDSGLPNDRFFAVRPEGSVSTLKIQRTERGDSAVYLCASSWLGQGDEQYFGPGTRLTVT.

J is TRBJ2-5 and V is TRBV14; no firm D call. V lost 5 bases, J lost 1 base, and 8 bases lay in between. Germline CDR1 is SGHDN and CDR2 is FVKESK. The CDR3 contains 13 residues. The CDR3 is CASSRVAQETQYF. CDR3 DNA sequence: TGTGCCAGCAGCAGGGTGGCCCAAGAGACCCAGTACTTC.

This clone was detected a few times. CDR3 DNA: TGTGCCAGCAGCTTGTGGGACCGAACCGGGGAGCTGTTTTTT. It encodes CASSLWDRTGELFF. The chain has TRBV5-6 and TRBJ2-2; D assignment may be TRBD1 or TRBD2 (5 bases each). CDR1 is SGHDT, CDR2 YYEEEE, per germline. The CDR3 runs 14 residues. Between the trimmed V and J ends, which lost 1 base and 5 bases, there was a span of 9 bases.

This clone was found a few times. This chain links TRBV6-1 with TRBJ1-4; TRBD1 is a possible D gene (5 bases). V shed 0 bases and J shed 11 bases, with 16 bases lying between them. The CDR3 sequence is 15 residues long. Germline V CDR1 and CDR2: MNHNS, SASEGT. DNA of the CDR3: TGTGCCAGCAGTGAAGCACTAACCCAGGGCGAGAAACTGTTTTTT. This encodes CASSEALTQGEKLFF.

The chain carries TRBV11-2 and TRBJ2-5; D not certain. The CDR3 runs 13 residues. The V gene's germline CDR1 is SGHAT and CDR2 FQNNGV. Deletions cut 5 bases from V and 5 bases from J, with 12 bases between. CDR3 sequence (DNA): TGTGCCAGCAGCCCGAACGATCGGGAGACCCAGTACTTC. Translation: CASSPNDRETQYF.

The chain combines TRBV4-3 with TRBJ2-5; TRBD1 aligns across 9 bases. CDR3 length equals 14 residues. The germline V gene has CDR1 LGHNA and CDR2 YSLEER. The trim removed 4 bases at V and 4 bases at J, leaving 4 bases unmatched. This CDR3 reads CASSPTGGVETQYF. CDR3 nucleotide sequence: TGCGCCAGCAGCCCCACAGGGGGCGTAGAGACCCAGTACTTC.

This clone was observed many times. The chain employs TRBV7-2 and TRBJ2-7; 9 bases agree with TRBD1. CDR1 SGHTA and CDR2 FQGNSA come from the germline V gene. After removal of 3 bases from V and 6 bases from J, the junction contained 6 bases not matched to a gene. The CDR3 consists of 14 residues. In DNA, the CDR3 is TGTGCCAGCAGCTTGGGACAGGGAATTAGCGAGCAGTACTTC. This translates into CASSLGQGISEQYF. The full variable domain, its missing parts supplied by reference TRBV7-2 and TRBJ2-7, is GAGVSQSPSNKVTEKGKDVELRCDPISGHTALYWYRQSLGQGLEFLIYFQGNSAPDKSGLPSDRFSAERTGGSVSTLTIQRTQQEDSAVYLCASSLGQGISEQYFGPGTRLTVT.

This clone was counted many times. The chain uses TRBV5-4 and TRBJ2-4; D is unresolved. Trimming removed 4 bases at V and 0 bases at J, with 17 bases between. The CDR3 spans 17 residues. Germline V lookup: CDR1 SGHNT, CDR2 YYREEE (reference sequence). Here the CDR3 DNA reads TGTGCCAGCAGCACCCCATCACAAGATCTAGCCAAAAACATTCAGTACTTC. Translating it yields CASSTPSQDLAKNIQYF.

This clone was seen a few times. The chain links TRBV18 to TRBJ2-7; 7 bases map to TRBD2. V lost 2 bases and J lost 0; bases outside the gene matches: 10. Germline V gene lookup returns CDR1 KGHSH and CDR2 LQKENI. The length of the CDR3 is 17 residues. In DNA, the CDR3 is TGTGCCAGCTCACCAATAGGGGCGGGAGTTGGCTCCTACGAGCAGTACTTC. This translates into CASSPIGAGVGSYEQYF.

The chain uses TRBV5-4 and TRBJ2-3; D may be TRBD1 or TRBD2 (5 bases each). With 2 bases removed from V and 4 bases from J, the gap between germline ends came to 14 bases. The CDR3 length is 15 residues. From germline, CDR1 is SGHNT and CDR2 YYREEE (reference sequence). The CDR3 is CASSFGGVGSDTQYF. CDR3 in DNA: TGTGCCAGCAGCTTTGGGGGTGTGGGGTCAGATACGCAGTATTTT.

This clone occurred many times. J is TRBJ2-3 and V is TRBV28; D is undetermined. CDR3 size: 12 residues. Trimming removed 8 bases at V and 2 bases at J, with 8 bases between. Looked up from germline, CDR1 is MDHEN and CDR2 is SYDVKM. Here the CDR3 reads CASHDPTDTQYF. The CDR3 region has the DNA TGTGCCAGCCACGATCCCACAGATACGCAGTATTTT. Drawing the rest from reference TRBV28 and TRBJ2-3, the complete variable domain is DVKVTQSSRYLVKRTGEKVFLECVQDMDHENMFWYRQDPGLGLRLIYFSYDVKMKEKGDIPEGYSVSREKKERFSLILESASTNQTSMYLCASHDPTDTQYFGPGTRLTVL.

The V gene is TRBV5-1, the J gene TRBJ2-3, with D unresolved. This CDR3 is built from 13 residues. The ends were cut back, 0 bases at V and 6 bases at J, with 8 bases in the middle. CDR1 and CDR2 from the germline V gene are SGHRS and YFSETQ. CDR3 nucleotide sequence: TGCGCCAGCAGCTTGGGGAGCCGGGATACGCAGTATTTT. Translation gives CASSLGSRDTQYF.

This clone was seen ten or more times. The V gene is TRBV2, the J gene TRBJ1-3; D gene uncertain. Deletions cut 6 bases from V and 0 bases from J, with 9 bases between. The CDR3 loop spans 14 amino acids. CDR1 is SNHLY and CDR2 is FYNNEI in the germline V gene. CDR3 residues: CASRGDPSGNTIYF. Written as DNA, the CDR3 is TGTGCCAGCAGGGGCGATCCCTCTGGAAACACCATATATTTT.

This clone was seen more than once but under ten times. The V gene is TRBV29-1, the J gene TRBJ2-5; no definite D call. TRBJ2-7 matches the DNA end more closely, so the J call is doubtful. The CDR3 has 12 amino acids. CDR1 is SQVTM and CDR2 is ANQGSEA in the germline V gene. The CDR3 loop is CSVEKGSYEQYF. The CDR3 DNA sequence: TGCAGCGTTGAGAAAGGGTCCTACGAGCAGTACTTC.

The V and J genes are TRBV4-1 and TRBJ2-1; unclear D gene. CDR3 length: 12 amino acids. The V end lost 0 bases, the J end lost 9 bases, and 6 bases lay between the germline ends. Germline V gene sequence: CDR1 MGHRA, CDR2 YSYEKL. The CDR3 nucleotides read TGCGCCAGCAGCCAAGATTTAAGTGAGCAGTTCTTC. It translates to CASSQDLSEQFF.

CDR3 DNA: TGTGCCAGCAGCACATCGGGTGGCCGCACAGATACGCAGTATTTT. The encoded protein is CASSTSGGRTDTQYF. The chain uses TRBV7-9 and TRBJ2-3; D unresolved. Trimming removed 5 bases from V and 1 base from J, with 13 bases in between. CDR3 length: 15 residues. CDR1 and CDR2 from the germline V gene are SEHNR and FQNEAQ (reference sequence).